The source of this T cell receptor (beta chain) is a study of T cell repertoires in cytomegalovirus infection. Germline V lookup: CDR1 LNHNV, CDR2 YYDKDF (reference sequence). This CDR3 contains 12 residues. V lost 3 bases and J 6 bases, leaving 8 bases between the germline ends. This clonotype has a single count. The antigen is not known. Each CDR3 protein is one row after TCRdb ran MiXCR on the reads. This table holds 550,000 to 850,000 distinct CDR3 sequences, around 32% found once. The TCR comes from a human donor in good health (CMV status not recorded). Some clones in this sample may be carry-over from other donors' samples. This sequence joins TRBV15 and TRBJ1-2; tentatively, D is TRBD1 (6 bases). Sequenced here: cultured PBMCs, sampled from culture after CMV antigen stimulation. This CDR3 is CATSRGTHGYTF. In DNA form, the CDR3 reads TGTGCCACCAGCAGGGGGACACATGGCTACACCTTC.